Below, 4 T cell receptor beta chains from the same sample are listed, as sequenced in a study of blood T cell repertoires in COVID-19. The data were produced by immunoSEQ multiplex PCR, yet TCRdb's version contains in-frame clones alone and is incomplete. The table lists 100,000 to 150,000 clones, 65% to 85% of them singletons. The sample was peripheral blood. Source of these receptors: a woman aged 80 or older with acute or convalescent COVID-19.

V usage is TRBV7-9 and J usage is TRBJ2-5; D is possibly TRBD2 (6 bases). Trimming left V 4 bases short and J 0 bases short, with 9 bases between. CDR3 length equals 14 residues. Per the germline V gene, CDR1 is SEHNR and CDR2 is FQNEAQ (reference sequence). The CDR3 loop is CASSSTGDQETQYF. CDR3 in DNA: TGTGCCAGCAGCTCCACGGGGGACCAAGAGACCCAGTACTTC.

The V call is TRBV30, the J call TRBJ1-2, with TRBD1 identical over 12 bases. The CDR3 totals 16 residues. CDR1 and CDR2 (germline): GTSNPN, SVGIG (reference sequence). The trim removed 1 base at V and 4 bases at J, leaving 7 bases unmatched. CDR3 DNA sequence: TGTGCCTGGAGTGGCCGACCGGGACAGGGGGCCTATGGCTACACCTTC. Translation: CAWSGRPGQGAYGYTF.

The rearrangement uses TRBV9 and TRBJ2-2, with 9 nucleotides matching TRBD2. The germline V gene has CDR1 SGDLS and CDR2 YYNGEE. The V segment lost 1 base and the J segment 5 bases; nucleotides outside the gene matches: 6. The CDR3 is made up of 16 amino acids. CDR3 in DNA: TGTGCCAGCAGCGTAAGGGCGGGGGGGCCGACCGGGGAGCTGTTTTTT. Its protein product is CASSVRAGGPTGELFF.

The V and J genes are TRBV27 and TRBJ1-1; D not resolved. V was trimmed by 5 bases and J by 3 bases, leaving 19 bases between them. Germline V gene sequence: CDR1 MNHEY, CDR2 SMNVEV (reference sequence). The CDR3 has 16 residues. CDR3: CASSLHRSPFDTEAFF. The DNA of the CDR3 is TGTGCCAGCAGTCTCCACAGAAGTCCTTTTGACACTGAAGCTTTCTTT.